These T cell receptor beta chains were read from a single sample in a study of a mutant IDH1 vaccine in newly diagnosed glioma. Clones were sequenced by immunoSEQ multiplex PCR, and TCRdb holds only the in-frame ones, with some missing. This sample has tens of thousands of clones, with roughly 78% found just once. No antigens are known for them. The material sequenced was PBMCs, taken from a glioma patient whose treatment included an IDH1 peptide vaccine. These receptor sequences come from a man aged 30 to 39 with glioma. Each CDR3 is given without its conserved first and last residue.

v_call	j_call	cdr3_length	cdr3_aa
TRBV10-3	TRBJ2-5	11	ATIDRAGETQY
TRBV5-6	TRBJ2-7	11	ASSLGPEYEQY
TRBV14	TRBJ2-7	12	ASSQAIGGYEQY
TRBV20-1	TRBJ2-7	9	SARDGYEQY
TRBV30	TRBJ2-3	11	AWSPGLADTQY
TRBV6-1	TRBJ2-7	12	ASSRGYESYEQY
TRBV2	TRBJ2-1	10	ASSGQYNEQF
TRBV5-8	TRBJ1-4	12	ASSLGQANEKLF
TRBV4-2	TRBJ2-5	12	ASSQDQGGETQY
TRBV29-1	TRBJ1-4	11	SVEGTGGEKLF
TRBV5-1	TRBJ1-5	12	ASSPGQGNQPQH
TRBV7-2	TRBJ2-6	15	ASSPRDRYSGANVLT
TRBV11-2	TRBJ1-6	16	ASAKEGRRSLRDSPLH
TRBV15	TRBJ1-6	13	ATSGQQGGNSPLH
TRBV2	TRBJ1-6	9	ASQTVWPLH
TRBV5-8	TRBJ2-7	12	ASSRRQGADEQY
TRBV5-4	TRBJ1-3	12	ASSPDRAGNTIY
TRBV6-5	TRBJ2-7	13	ASSFSTGVSYEQY
TRBV5-8	TRBJ1-5	12	ASSSGQGIQPQH
TRBV30	TRBJ2-7	14	AWSVKPGQGGGEQY
TRBV30	TRBJ2-1	12	AWSPRDRNNEQF
TRBV29-1	TRBJ2-1	13	SVDKGGGRVNEQF
TRBV5-4	TRBJ2-1	13	ASSGERSSYNEQF
TRBV6-5	TRBJ2-2	9	ASSNLRELF
TRBV4-1	TRBJ2-2	14	ASRRTSGSGTGELF
TRBV27	TRBJ1-2	11	ASGPSGPKGYT
TRBV5-4	TRBJ2-5	10	ASSSSQETQY
TRBV18	TRBJ1-4	13	ASSSDRPPNEKLF
TRBV5-1	TRBJ2-5	11	ASSSVTEETQY
TRBV2	TRBJ2-1	18	ASSTSRDRRPASGQYEQF
TRBV4-1	TRBJ1-4	15	ASSQDRGPGKGEKLF
TRBV5-6	TRBJ1-4	14	ASSKSPGTGGEKLF
TRBV5-1	TRBJ2-3	11	ASAREYTDTQY
TRBV27	TRBJ1-5	11	ASRGTGHAPQH
TRBV19	TRBJ1-2	15	ASSLLPDRGRNYGYT
TRBV11-2	TRBJ2-3	13	ASSPPGQGADTQY
TRBV28	TRBJ1-2	12	ASRGRADYYGYT
TRBV27	TRBJ1-4	12	ASSSRARNEKLF
TRBV29-1	TRBJ1-1	12	SVFSPGLNTEAF
TRBV20-1	TRBJ2-5	9	SARGQETQY
TRBV13	TRBJ1-1	13	ASSLRGDRDTEAF
TRBV6-1	TRBJ2-5	11	ASSTTGLETQY
TRBV10-3	TRBJ2-3	12	AISELDRTDTQY
TRBV5-8	TRBJ2-5	12	ASSPPRAQETQY
TRBV27	TRBJ2-1	12	ASTRTSGSYEQF
TRBV7-9	TRBJ2-7	12	ASIRTGGRNEQY
TRBV6-1	TRBJ2-1	12	ASSEVDSINEQF
TRBV7-3	TRBJ1-5	11	ASSLEPGQPQH
TRBV10-3	TRBJ2-2	14	AISETGAMNTGELF
TRBV5-1	TRBJ2-1	18	ASSLVAGLVRQDSYNEQF
TRBV19	TRBJ1-1	13	ASSIGNTGSTEAF
TRBV5-6	TRBJ1-2	12	ASSITTGEYGYT
TRBV11-2	TRBJ2-7	10	ASSLASYEQY
TRBV5-1	TRBJ1-3	12	ASSSSVSGNTIY
TRBV19	TRBJ2-5	13	ASSPRTGEKETQY
TRBV19	TRBJ2-7	16	ASTKEPPGLAGWYEQY
TRBV21-1	TRBJ2-1	14	ASSKGRLAGGIEQF
TRBV9	TRBJ2-5	11	ASSTGVGETQY